Here is one T cell receptor beta chain with its context. This entry belongs to a study of T cells expressing NK-cell markers. TCRdb reprocessed the 5' RACE reads and stores each CDR3 protein as one record, lacking DNA. The sample holds 500,000 to 600,000 distinct CDR3 sequences. There are 14 residues in the CDR3. From germline, CDR1 is SGHKS and CDR2 YYEKEE (reference sequence). The TCR comes from a man younger than 35 in good health. J is TRBJ2-5 and V is TRBV5-5; TCRdb indicates TRBD1, and absent DNA this call remains unverified. Sequencing input: blood T cells: a sorted CD56 or NKG2C T cell subset, CD4+ or CD8+ T cells, or bulk PBMC T cells (not recorded which). CDR3 sequence: CASSIGQGQETQYF. Drawing the rest from reference TRBV5-5 and TRBJ2-5, the complete variable domain is DAGVTQSPTHLIKTRGQQVTLRCSPISGHKSVSWYQQVLGQGPQFIFQYYEKEERGRGNFPDRFSARQFPNYSSELNVNALLLGDSALYLCASSIGQGQETQYFGPGTRLLVL.